This paragraph covers one T cell receptor (beta chain) sequence. Its specificity is not known. Four subsets defined by PD-1 and/or TIGIT were sorted from live CD3+CD8+TCRalphabeta+ cells. These data are taken from a study of circulating CD8 cells and anti-PD-1 response in melanoma. Notes on the study in general: Some patients were treatment-naive; others were previously treated. Diversity ranked highest in DNEG and lowest in TIGIT subsets. Under 8% of TRB clonotypes were shared between subsets at M1.

The QIAseq Immune Repertoire TCR panel built the libraries from roughly 15 ng of total RNA. TCRdb used MiXCR to reprocess the reads, holding one entry per CDR3 protein. The sample has 350 to 500 distinct CDR3 sequences; roughly a sixth are singletons. The CDR3 extends over 15 amino acids. V trimming: 4 bases; J trimming: 0 bases; junction bases outside the gene matches: 7. CDR1 and CDR2 from the germline V gene are SGHNT and YYREEE (reference sequence). The chain couples TRBV5-4 to TRBJ2-7; 7 nucleotides line up with TRBD1. The clonotype originates from a human donor with melanoma. The donor label of this sample is uncertain. Some clones in this sample may be carry-over from other donors' samples. Specimen: CD8+ T cells from PBMCs, collected at baseline or after one month of anti-PD-1 therapy (not recorded which). The CDR3 sequence is CASSPGQVHSYEQYF. The CDR3 DNA reads as TGTGCCAGCAGCCCCGGACAGGTACACTCCTACGAGCAGTACTTC.